The clone carrying this TCR beta chain came up many times. This sample was included in a study of T cells in Graves' hyperthyroidism and ophthalmopathy. Each person with ophthalmopathy scored at least 3 on the Clinical Activity Score, reached NOSPECS grade 4 or higher, and had been ill under 3 months. Researchers amplified the TCR beta CDR3 regions from RNA transcripts. In the first-round RT-PCR of the TCR CDR3, the HTBI primer set was used. MiXCR, applied by TCRdb to the multiplex PCR reads, yields one record per CDR3 protein. The repertoire holds about half a million distinct CDR3 sequences, with less than 25% as singletons. The CDR3 runs 16 residues. Losses at the gene ends were 6 bases for V and 5 bases for J; bases not matched to a gene: 12.

This TCR was sampled from a woman in her 70s with Graves' ophthalmopathy. The chain is built from TRBV12-3 or TRBV12-4 and TRBJ2-2; 7 bases agree with TRBD2. The sequenced sample consisted of blood. CDR3 region: CASSAYGAGETGELFF. The CDR3 DNA reads TGTGCCAGCAGCGCTTATGGGGCGGGAGAAACCGGGGAGCTGTTTTTT.